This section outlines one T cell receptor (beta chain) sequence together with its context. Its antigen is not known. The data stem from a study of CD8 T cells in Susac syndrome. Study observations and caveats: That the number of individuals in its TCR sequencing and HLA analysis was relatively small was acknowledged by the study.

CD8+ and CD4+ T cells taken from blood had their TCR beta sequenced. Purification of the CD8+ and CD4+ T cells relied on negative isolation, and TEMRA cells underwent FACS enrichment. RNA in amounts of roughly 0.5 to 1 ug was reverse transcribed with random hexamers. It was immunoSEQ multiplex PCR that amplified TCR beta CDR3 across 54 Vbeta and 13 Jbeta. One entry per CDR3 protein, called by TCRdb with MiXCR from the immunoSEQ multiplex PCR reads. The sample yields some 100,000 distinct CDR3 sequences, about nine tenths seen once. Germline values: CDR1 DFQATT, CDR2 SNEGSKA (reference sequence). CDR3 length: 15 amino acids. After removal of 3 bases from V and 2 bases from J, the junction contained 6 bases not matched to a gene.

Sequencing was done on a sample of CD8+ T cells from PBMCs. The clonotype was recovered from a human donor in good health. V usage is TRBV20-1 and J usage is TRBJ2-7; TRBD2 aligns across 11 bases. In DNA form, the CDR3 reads TGCAGTGCTAGGGAAGGTAGCGGGAGGGCCTACGAGCAGTACTTC. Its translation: CSAREGSGRAYEQYF.